These 15 T cell receptor beta chains were sequenced from one sample in a study of cytomegalovirus exposure and HLA in healthy donors. The PCR contained 60 Vbeta and 13 Jbeta primers. Generated by immunoSEQ multiplex PCR, the TCRdb table keeps only in-frame clones and is missing some. This repertoire shows around 200,000 clones, roughly four fifths found once; its top ten account for around 1.7%. Sequenced sample: PBMCs. The source of these receptors is a man aged 50 to 59 in good health and CMV-seronegative.

This CDR3 reads CASLLEAAKNIQYF. CDR3 DNA sequence: TGTGCCAGCCTACTAGAGGCAGCCAAAAACATTCAGTACTTC. V is TRBV2 and J is TRBJ2-4; perhaps TRBD2 as D (5 bases). The CDR3 consists of 14 residues. The germline gives CDR1 SNHLY, CDR2 FYNNEI. V lost 8 bases, J lost 0 bases, and 11 bases lay in between.

The rearrangement links TRBV11-2 to TRBJ2-5; TRBD1 matches at 7 bases. The V gene end was trimmed by 4 bases and the J gene end by 3 bases; junction bases not matched to a gene: 2. In germline, CDR1 is SGHAT, CDR2 FQNNGV. CDR3 length equals 13 residues. The CDR3 here is CASSSDRKETQYF. The DNA of the CDR3 is TGTGCCAGCAGCTCGGACAGGAAAGAGACCCAGTACTTC.

The chain is built from TRBV5-1 and TRBJ2-3, with D perhaps matching TRBD2 (6 bases). The germline gives CDR1 SGHRS, CDR2 YFSETQ. Trimming removed 4 bases from V and 6 bases from J, with 15 bases in between. The CDR3 length is 14 residues. CDR3 sequence: CASSMGRGGDTQYF. The CDR3 nucleotides are TGCGCCAGCAGCATGGGGCGGGGCGGGGATACGCAGTATTTT.

V and J are TRBV7-2 and TRBJ2-5, with TRBD1 matching over 11 bases. The J call is doubtful: the DNA matches TRBJ2-7 better. The CDR3 is 15 amino acids. From germline, CDR1 is SGHTA and CDR2 FQGNSA. CDR3 amino acids: CASSVPGQGAYEQYF. DNA of the CDR3: TGTGCCAGCAGCGTTCCGGGACAGGGGGCCTACGAGCAGTACTTC.

This clone has just one count. The chain recombines TRBV4-3 with TRBJ2-2; tentative D call: TRBD1 (6 bases). CDR3 length equals 15 residues. Germline values: CDR1 LGHNA, CDR2 YSLEER. V was cut by 0 bases and J by 4 bases, with 9 bases left in between. CDR3 DNA sequence: TGCGCCAGCAGCCAAGAATGGGGGCGCACCGGGGAGCTGTTTTTT. Its translation is CASSQEWGRTGELFF.

This clone was detected only once. This sequence joins TRBV19 and TRBJ2-1; 8 bases fit TRBD1. J gave up 10 bases and V 6 bases, and 17 bases lay outside the gene matches. Germline V gene lookup returns CDR1 LNHDA and CDR2 SQIVND (reference sequence). The CDR3 runs to 16 residues. The CDR3 loop reads CASSPGRGQLAEEQFF. In DNA form, the CDR3 reads TGTGCCAGTAGCCCCGGCAGGGGGCAACTGGCGGAGGAGCAGTTCTTC.

The chain has TRBV11-2 and TRBJ2-7; 9 bases are shared with TRBD1. Looked up from germline, CDR1 is SGHAT and CDR2 is FQNNGV. With 5 bases clipped from V and 3 bases from J, the junction kept 8 bases outside the gene matches. This CDR3 has 15 amino acids. The CDR3 loop is CASSARDRVIYEQYF. The CDR3 nucleotides are TGTGCCAGCAGCGCCAGGGACAGGGTCATCTACGAGCAGTACTTC. Using reference TRBV11-2 and TRBJ2-7 for the parts outside the CDR3, the full variable domain is EAGVAQSPRYKIIEKRQSVAFWCNPISGHATLYWYQQILGQGPKLLIQFQNNGVVDDSQLPKDRFSAERLKGVDSTLKIQPAKLEDSAVYLCASSARDRVIYEQYFGPGTRLTVT.

This sequence joins TRBV2 and TRBJ2-1; 13 bases fit TRBD2. Germline trimming cut 4 bases from V and 8 bases from J; bases unmatched to any gene: 8. The CDR3 is made up of 16 amino acids. CDR1 and CDR2 from the germline V gene are SNHLY and FYNNEI. The CDR3 spells CASSGRGLAGVDEQFF. In DNA form, the CDR3 reads TGTGCCAGCAGTGGTCGAGGACTAGCGGGAGTAGATGAGCAGTTCTTC. Variable domain in full (rest from reference TRBV2 and TRBJ2-1): EPEVTQTPSHQVTQMGQEVILRCVPISNHLYFYWYRQILGQKVEFLVSFYNNEISEKSEIFDDQFSVERPDGSNFTLKIRSTKLEDSAMYFCASSGRGLAGVDEQFFGPGTRLTVL.

The CDR3 DNA sequence: TGTGCCAGCAGCCTCACTAGCGGGCGGAACACCGGGGAGCTGTTTTTT. Its protein is CASSLTSGRNTGELFF. This chain joins TRBV9 and TRBJ2-2, with 9 bases that match TRBD2. The germline CDR1 and CDR2 sequences are SGDLS and YYNGEE. After removal of 4 bases from V and 1 base from J, the junction contained 5 bases not matched to a gene. CDR3 length: 16 amino acids.

The sample holds a few counts of this clone. The rearrangement links TRBV19 to TRBJ2-1, with a possible D match to TRBD2 (6 bases). Trimming removed 8 bases from V and 8 bases from J, with 22 bases in between. The CDR3 loop spans 15 amino acids. Germline lookup yields CDR1 LNHDA and CDR2 SQIVND (reference sequence). This CDR3 is CASLGANGRFHEQFF. The CDR3 DNA reads TGTGCCAGTCTCGGGGCAAACGGGAGATTCCATGAGCAGTTCTTC. The full variable domain, in which reference TRBV19 and TRBJ2-1 provide the parts outside the CDR3, is DGGITQSPKYLFRKEGQNVTLSCEQNLNHDAMYWYRQDPGQGLRLIYYSQIVNDFQKGDIAEGYSVSREKKESFPLTVTSAQKNPTAFYLCASLGANGRFHEQFFGPGTRLTVL.

The rearrangement joins TRBV9 to TRBJ2-1, with D maybe TRBD2 (5 bases). The length of the CDR3 is 19 residues. Germline CDR1 reads SGDLS; CDR2 reads YYNGEE. Trimming left V 0 bases short and J 0 bases short, with 19 bases between. The CDR3 sequence: CASSVGPGAGPSSYNEQFF. CDR3 nucleotides: TGTGCCAGCAGCGTAGGGCCCGGCGCGGGCCCTAGCTCCTACAATGAGCAGTTCTTC.

The chain combines TRBV6-5 with TRBJ2-7; D may be TRBD2 (7 bases). The CDR3 contains 13 residues. Deletions cut 8 bases from V and 2 bases from J, with 13 bases between. Germline values: CDR1 MNHEY, CDR2 SVGAGI. CDR3 loop: CASSGGAPYEQYF. The CDR3 DNA follows: TGTGCCAGCTCGGGGGGCGCTCCCTACGAGCAGTACTTC.

There are a few counts of this clone. The V call is TRBV10-2, the J call TRBJ2-7; TRBD2 matches 8 bases. This CDR3 comprises 15 residues. Germline CDR1 reads WSHSY; CDR2 reads SAAADI. Unmatched junction bases numbered 5, after V lost 2 bases and J lost 2 bases. CDR3 sequence (DNA): TGCGCCAGCAGTGAGCTGGAGCGGGGGCCCTACGAGCAGTACTTC. Translation: CASSELERGPYEQYF.

With regard to this clone: The same CDR3 is also encoded by other DNA sequences in this sample. V and J are TRBV5-1 and TRBJ1-4; D unresolved. Trimming shortened V by 3 bases and J by 0 bases, and 6 bases separated the two germline ends. Germline V gene lookup returns CDR1 SGHRS and CDR2 YFSETQ. The CDR3 covers 14 residues. The CDR3 DNA reads as TGCGCCAGCAGCTCCGGGGCAACTAATGAAAAACTGTTTTTT. It translates to CASSSGATNEKLFF.

In its sample, this clone was seen once. The genes are TRBV6-5 and TRBJ1-1, with 7 bases aligning to TRBD1. The CDR3 consists of 14 residues. Per germline, CDR1 MNHEY and CDR2 SVGAGI. Losses at the gene ends were 7 bases for V and 0 bases for J; bases not matched to a gene: 5. The CDR3 nucleotides are TGTGCCAGCAAGACAGGGCAATTGAACACTGAAGCTTTCTTT. Its protein is CASKTGQLNTEAFF.